These T cell receptor beta chains were read from a single sample in a study of blood T cell repertoires in COVID-19. The table came from immunoSEQ multiplex PCR; TCRdb's copy has only in-frame clones and leaves some out. The sample holds approximately 52,000 clones, 86% seen once. Sequenced sample: peripheral blood. The receptors were gathered from a man in his 60s with acute or convalescent COVID-19. Both conserved end residues are trimmed from each CDR3.

V	J	CDR3
TRBV3-1/TRBV3-2	TRBJ2-1	ASSQRGGAGSFNEQF
TRBV4-3	TRBJ1-2	ASSQDTMQGQGYT
TRBV7-3	TRBJ2-3	ASSLSTRTGYTDTQY
TRBV14	TRBJ2-2	ASSQGRWTGELF
TRBV6-2/TRBV6-3	TRBJ1-5	ASSVDRGMVEPQH
TRBV4-3	TRBJ1-6	ASSQAGDNSPLH
TRBV5-1	TRBJ1-4	ASSMTGAENEKLF
TRBV4-2	TRBJ2-2	ASSQRRGGSGTGELF
TRBV12-5	TRBJ2-1	ASGLVLGQGYNEQF
TRBV6-5	TRBJ2-2	ASSPSGTGELF
TRBV6-2/TRBV6-3	TRBJ2-5	ASSPSGGGTLTQY
TRBV7-2	TRBJ1-1	ASSQRGGEGEAF
TRBV7-9	TRBJ2-2	ASSIPGARGTGELF
TRBV7-6	TRBJ1-1	ASSLRDGFGTYYGNTEAF
TRBV25-1	TRBJ2-2	ASSDSGGANTGELF
TRBV19	TRBJ2-1	ASSIIGGRSIFNEQF
TRBV9	TRBJ2-1	ASSPLEEQF
TRBV10-2	TRBJ2-1	ASRELADDYNEQF
TRBV15	TRBJ1-4	ATSRDLATLNEKLF
TRBV5-6	TRBJ1-4	ASSLVGKGEEKLF
TRBV5-5	TRBJ1-6	ASSGGGAGNYNSPLH
TRBV7-2	TRBJ2-7	ASSLTETYEQY
TRBV11-3	TRBJ2-1	ASSLALTSGYNEQF
TRBV7-2	TRBJ2-5	ASSLASVGQETQY
TRBV4-3	TRBJ1-6	ASSQEPGQGGSPLH
TRBV27	TRBJ1-1	ASSSAQPGKTEAF
TRBV9	TRBJ2-2	ASTTGPRDYTGELF
TRBV6-5	TRBJ2-2	ASRTEGELF
TRBV6-4	TRBJ2-1	ASSVGLAGRDEQF
TRBV11-3	TRBJ2-3	ASSLRGSTDTQY
TRBV16	TRBJ1-1	ASSQSTGGAGITEAF
TRBV19	TRBJ1-6	ASSLGTGTSPLH
TRBV5-1	TRBJ2-7	ASSLAGESYEQY
TRBV24-1	TRBJ1-6	APPQGHANSPLH
TRBV6-1	TRBJ2-5	ASSEGFTSEETQY
TRBV11-2	TRBJ1-3	ASSLDSPRQGSAGNTIY
TRBV10-3	TRBJ2-3	AITRGADSTDTQY
TRBV24-1	TRBJ2-3	ATQDSLSTDTQY
TRBV19	TRBJ1-5	ASSSGTGNSNQPQH
TRBV2	TRBJ1-6	ASSTLQGGGSPLH
TRBV12-2	TRBJ2-5	ARRETQY
TRBV4-1	TRBJ2-3	ASSQRTSGVGTDTQY
TRBV10-2	TRBJ2-3	ASSGIPGLALTDTQY
TRBV5-4	TRBJ2-3	ASSLRLAGVTDTQY
TRBV7-9	TRBJ1-2	ASSLGVPDRALYGYT
TRBV27	TRBJ2-1	ASSPDSDSYNEQF
TRBV6-5	TRBJ1-5	ASSPTGDSNQPQH
TRBV27	TRBJ2-3	ASSLGPLATQY
TRBV6-5	TRBJ2-1	ASRRESGEQF
TRBV23-1	TRBJ1-5	ASSQSQGRKGNQPQH
TRBV18	TRBJ2-7	ASSPNTPGQGDEQY
TRBV28	TRBJ2-5	ASSRTTRSYQETQY
TRBV5-1	TRBJ1-2	ASSLQGANYGYT
TRBV15	TRBJ2-3	ATSRTGLAGLDTQY